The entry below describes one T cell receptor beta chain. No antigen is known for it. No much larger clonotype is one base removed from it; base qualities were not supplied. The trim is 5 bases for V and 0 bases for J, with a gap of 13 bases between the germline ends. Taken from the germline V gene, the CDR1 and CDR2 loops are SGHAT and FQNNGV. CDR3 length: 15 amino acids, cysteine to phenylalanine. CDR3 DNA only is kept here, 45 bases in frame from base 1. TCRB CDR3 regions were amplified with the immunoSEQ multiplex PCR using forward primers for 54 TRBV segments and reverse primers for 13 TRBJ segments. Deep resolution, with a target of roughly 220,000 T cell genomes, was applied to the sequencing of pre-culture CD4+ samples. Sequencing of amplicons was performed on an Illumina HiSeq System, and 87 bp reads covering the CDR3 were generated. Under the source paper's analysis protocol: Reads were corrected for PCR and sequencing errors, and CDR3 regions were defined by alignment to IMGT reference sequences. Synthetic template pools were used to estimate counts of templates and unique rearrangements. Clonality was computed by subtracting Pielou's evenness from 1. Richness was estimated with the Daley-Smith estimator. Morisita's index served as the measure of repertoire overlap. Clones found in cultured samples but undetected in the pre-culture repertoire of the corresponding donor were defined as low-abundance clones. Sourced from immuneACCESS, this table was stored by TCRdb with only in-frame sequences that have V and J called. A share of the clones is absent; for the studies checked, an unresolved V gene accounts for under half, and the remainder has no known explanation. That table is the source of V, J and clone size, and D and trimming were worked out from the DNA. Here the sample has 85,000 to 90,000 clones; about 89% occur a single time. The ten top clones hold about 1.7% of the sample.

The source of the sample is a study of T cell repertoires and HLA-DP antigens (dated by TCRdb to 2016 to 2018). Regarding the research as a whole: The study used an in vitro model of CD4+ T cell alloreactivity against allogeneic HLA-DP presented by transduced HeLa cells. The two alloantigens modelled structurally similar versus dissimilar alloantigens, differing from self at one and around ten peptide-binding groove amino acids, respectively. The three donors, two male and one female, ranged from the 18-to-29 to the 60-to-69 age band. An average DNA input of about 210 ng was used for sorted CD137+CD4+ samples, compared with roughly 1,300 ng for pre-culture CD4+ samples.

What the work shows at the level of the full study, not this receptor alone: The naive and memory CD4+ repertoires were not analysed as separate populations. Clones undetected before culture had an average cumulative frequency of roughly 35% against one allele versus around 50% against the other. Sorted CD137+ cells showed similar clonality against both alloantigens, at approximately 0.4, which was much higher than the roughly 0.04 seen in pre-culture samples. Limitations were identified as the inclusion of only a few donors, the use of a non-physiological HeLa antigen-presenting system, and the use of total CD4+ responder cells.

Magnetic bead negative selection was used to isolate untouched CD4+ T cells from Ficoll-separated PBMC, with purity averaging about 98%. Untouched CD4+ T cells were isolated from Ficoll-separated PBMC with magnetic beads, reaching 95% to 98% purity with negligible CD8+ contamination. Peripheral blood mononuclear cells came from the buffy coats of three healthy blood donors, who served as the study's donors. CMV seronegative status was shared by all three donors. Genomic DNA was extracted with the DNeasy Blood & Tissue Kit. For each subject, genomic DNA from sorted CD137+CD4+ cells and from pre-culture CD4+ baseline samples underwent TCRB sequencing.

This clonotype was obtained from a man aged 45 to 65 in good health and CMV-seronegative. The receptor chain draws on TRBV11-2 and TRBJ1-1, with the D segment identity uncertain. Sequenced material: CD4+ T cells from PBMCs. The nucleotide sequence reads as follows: TGTGCCAGCAGCGTTAGGACGGTCATGAACACTGAAGCTTTCTTT. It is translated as CASSVRTVMNTEAFF.